This TCR beta chain was obtained from a study of blood T cell repertoires in COVID-19 (TCRdb year 2020). Context from the whole study: Samples from collaborators originated in the United States, Italy and Spain and spanned both the acute and convalescent phases of COVID-19. The sample metadata nearly always contained a de-identified subject ID, COVID-19 status, age in years and sex. The material from the prospective study consisted of cDNA or gDNA derived from T cells, B-cell-depleted T cells, or PBMCs. The repertoires were released in a freely available public database intended as a resource for research on the immune response to SARS-CoV-2. The samples were drawn from two sources: the first 160 participants of the ongoing ImmuneRACE study, and some 1,300 subjects contributed by 6 global collaborators. Subjects who had been exposed to COVID-19, were actively infected with it, or had recovered from it provided the deeply sampled blood TCRbeta repertoires that made up the dataset. Where HLA class I and class II types were available, the types were taken from metadata supplied by the sample provider, not from assay-based typing. Beyond this particular receptor, the publication reports: The amount of clinical and demographic metadata varied by source and participant and was provided uncurated.

Each collaborating institution followed its own protocols to collect whole blood in K2EDTA tubes. For TCRbeta analysis, collaborator samples were shipped as frozen whole blood, as isolated PBMCs, or as DNA extracted from either sample type. About this clone: Its specific antigen is unknown. Qualities for individual bases were not recorded, and no much larger clone is one base off.

The immunoSEQ Assay, a bias-controlled multiplex PCR, was used to amplify TCRbeta CDR3 regions from genomic DNA. The study's processing was this. The number of nucleated cells in each sample was estimated from the amplification of reference gene primers within the assay. To quantify the absolute abundance of each unique TCRbeta CDR3 rearrangement, sequence reads were collapsed and filtered. For each sample, productive Simpson clonality was calculated as the square root of Simpson's diversity index over productive rearrangements. TCRdb provides this immuneACCESS table in a form limited to in-frame rearrangements. Some clones are lacking; in checked studies, under half of them reflect an unresolved V gene, and why the rest are absent is not known. Clone size and V and J calls were adopted from that table, with D and trimming inferred from the DNA. Across this sample there are around 60,000 clones, with roughly four fifths seen only once. The ten biggest clones cover 14% to 15% of the sample.

V has 2 bases trimmed and J has 0 bases trimmed; junction bases matching no gene number 1. CDR1 MNHNY and CDR2 SVGAGI are derived from the germline V gene (reference sequence). The CDR3 runs 15 amino acids, cysteine and phenylalanine included. The kept DNA is CDR3 alone, 45 bases in frame from the first base. The TCR comes from a man aged 80 or over with acute or convalescent COVID-19. Sequencing was performed on peripheral blood. Here the chain combines TRBV6-6 and TRBJ2-1; TRBD2 fits 7 bases in the junction. CDR3 loop: CASSYRGVSYNEQFF. The sequenced DNA: TGTGCCAGCAGTTACCGGGGGGTCTCCTACAATGAGCAGTTCTTC.